This entry lists 28 T cell receptor beta chains sequenced from one sample in a study of blood T cell repertoires in COVID-19. Profiled with immunoSEQ multiplex PCR; TCRdb holds only in-frame clones, not every one. In the table there are 90,000 to 120,000 clones, approximately 86% of which are singletons. Sample: peripheral blood. These receptors were taken from a woman aged 60 to 75 with acute or convalescent COVID-19.

V and J are TRBV24-1 and TRBJ1-4; the D is unclear. Germline CDR1 reads KGHDR; CDR2 reads SFDVKD. CDR3 length equals 14 residues. Trimming shortened V by 5 bases and J by 4 bases, and 10 bases separated the two germline ends. The CDR3 DNA follows: TGTGCCACCAGTGCTCCGGGGTTTAATGAAAAACTGTTTTTT. Its protein product is CATSAPGFNEKLFF.

This sequence joins TRBV11-2 and TRBJ1-1; maybe TRBD1 (6 bases). In germline, CDR1 is SGHAT, CDR2 FQNNGV. The V gene lost 4 bases and the J gene lost 8 bases, with 17 bases spanning the gap. This CDR3 is built from 14 residues. DNA for the CDR3: TGTGCCAGCAGCTCCGGGACACCCAAGAGGGAAGCTTTCTTT. Translating it yields CASSSGTPKREAFF.

The V gene is TRBV4-2, the J gene TRBJ2-1, with 11 nucleotides matching TRBD2. The germline V gene encodes CDR1 LGHNA and CDR2 YNFKEQ. V shed 0 bases and J 1 base; nucleotides not matched to a gene: 5. This CDR3 has 18 amino acids. The CDR3 DNA follows: TGTGCCAGCAGCCAAGAGACTAGCGGGATAGGTTCCTACAATGAGCAGTTCTTC. It codes for CASSQETSGIGSYNEQFF.

This CDR3 is CASRLTSPGPGKLFF. The CDR3 coding sequence is TGTGCCAGTAGGCTCACTTCCCCAGGCCCTGGAAAACTGTTTTTT. The chain uses TRBV19 and TRBJ1-4; D gene ambiguous. The V and J ends lost 6 bases and 10 bases respectively, with 21 bases between them. The CDR3 consists of 15 residues. Germline V gene data show CDR1 as LNHDA and CDR2 as SQIVND (reference sequence). Complete variable domain (other parts from reference TRBV19 and TRBJ1-4): DGGITQSPKYLFRKEGQNVTLSCEQNLNHDAMYWYRQDPGQGLRLIYYSQIVNDFQKGDIAEGYSVSREKKESFPLTVTSAQKNPTAFYLCASRLTSPGPGKLFFGSGTQLSVL.

This clone was counted a few times. The chain is built from TRBV27 and TRBJ2-1; 11 bases line up with TRBD2. Germline CDR1 MNHEY, CDR2 SMNVEV (reference sequence). The V segment lost 3 bases and the J segment 2 bases; nucleotides outside the gene matches: 6. This CDR3 has 17 residues. The CDR3 bases are TGTGCCAGCAGTTTTTCCCTTAGCGGGAGGGCCTACAATGAGCAGTTCTTC. Its protein is CASSFSLSGRAYNEQFF.

The J gene is TRBJ1-2, the V gene TRBV29-1; D perhaps matches TRBD1 (5 bases). This CDR3 comprises 13 residues. The germline V and J ends were trimmed by 3 bases and 5 bases, with 13 bases remaining between them. In germline, CDR1 is SQVTM, CDR2 ANQGSEA. CDR3 coding DNA: TGCAGCGTTGACGGGGGGAGCCTTTATGGCTACACCTTC. It specifies CSVDGGSLYGYTF.

This clone was counted a single time. V gene TRBV3-1 (or the pseudogene TRBV3-2) combines with J gene TRBJ2-3; 11 nucleotides match TRBD2. Germline V gives CDR1 LGHDT, CDR2 YNNKEL (reference sequence). The CDR3 covers 19 residues. V was pared by 2 bases and J by 3 bases, with 13 bases of the junction left unmatched. The CDR3 region has the DNA TGTGCCAGCAGCCAACTAGCGGGAGGAGTAAGTGTTGCTACAGATACGCAGTATTTT. Its translation: CASSQLAGGVSVATDTQYF.

This rearrangement joins TRBV7-9 to TRBJ1-4; possibly TRBD1 for D (5 bases). The germline V gene has CDR1 SEHNR and CDR2 FQNEAQ (reference sequence). The ends were cut back, 5 bases at V and 3 bases at J, with 16 bases in the middle. The CDR3 has 16 amino acids. CDR3 residues: CASSPNLGGSNEKLFF. For the CDR3, the DNA is TGTGCCAGCAGCCCGAACCTGGGGGGATCTAATGAAAAACTGTTTTTT.

The chain combines TRBV5-1 with TRBJ2-5; D remains ambiguous. The CDR3 has 13 residues. CDR1 and CDR2 from the germline V gene are SGHRS and YFSETQ. Deletions cut 4 bases from V and 7 bases from J, with 14 bases between. The chain's CDR3 is CASSGGTLGTQYF. The CDR3 DNA sequence: TGCGCCAGCAGCGGTGGTACTCTTGGGACCCAGTACTTC.

This clone has a single count. The chain combines TRBV7-6 with TRBJ2-2; TRBD2 might be the D (7 bases). Germline loops: CDR1 SGHVS, CDR2 FNYEAQ. V was cut by 3 bases and J by 3 bases, with 14 bases left in between. The CDR3 is 16 residues long. CDR3 DNA sequence: TGTGCCAGCAGCTTGGGGGAGGGGGTGCACACCGGGGAGCTGTTTTTT. Its translation is CASSLGEGVHTGELFF.

The V call is TRBV20-1, the J call TRBJ2-1, with TRBD2 matching over 8 bases. The CDR3 has 15 residues. The germline V gene has CDR1 DFQATT and CDR2 SNEGSKA (reference sequence). V trimming: 3 bases; J trimming: 8 bases; junction bases outside the gene matches: 12. The DNA of the CDR3 is TGCAGTGCTAGTAGCGGGGACGCAATAATAGATGAGCAGTTCTTC. Protein: CSASSGDAIIDEQFF.

CDR3: CASSRLRSDTQYF. CDR3 in DNA: TGTGCCAGCAGTCGCCTAAGATCGGATACGCAGTATTTT. The chain combines TRBV27 with TRBJ2-3; D is ambiguous. Deletions cut 5 bases from V and 6 bases from J, with 12 bases between. Per the germline V gene, CDR1 is MNHEY and CDR2 is SMNVEV (reference sequence). This CDR3 has 13 amino acids.

This chain links TRBV5-1 with TRBJ1-6; D call uncertain. V lost 1 base to trimming and J lost 0 bases, with 8 bases between them. Per the germline V gene, CDR1 is SGHRS and CDR2 is YFSETQ. This CDR3 comprises 16 residues. CDR3 bases: TGCGCCAGCAGCTTGTCGGGGAGCTCCTATAATTCACCCCTCCACTTT. Its translation: CASSLSGSSYNSPLHF. Using reference TRBV5-1 and TRBJ1-6 for the parts outside the CDR3, the full variable domain is KAGVTQTPRYLIKTRGQQVTLSCSPISGHRSVSWYQQTPGQGLQFLFEYFSETQRNKGNFPGRFSGRQFSNSRSEMNVSTLELGDSALYLCASSLSGSSYNSPLHFGNGTRLTVT.

The J gene is TRBJ2-1, the V gene TRBV18; 9 positions agree with TRBD2. This CDR3 region has 14 residues. The J segment lost 6 bases and the V segment lost 5 bases, leaving 5 bases of the junction unmatched. Germline CDR1 is KGHSH and CDR2 is LQKENI. CDR3 nucleotide sequence: TGTGCCAGCTCAAGGCGGGAGGGGTCCAATGAGCAGTTCTTC. Its protein product is CASSRREGSNEQFF.

The chain has TRBV23-1 and TRBJ2-7, with D possibly being TRBD1 (7 bases). TRBV23-1 is known as an ORF, though its function is uncertain. With 0 bases removed from V and 3 bases from J, the gap between germline ends came to 18 bases. This CDR3 has 17 amino acids. This CDR3 reads CASSQSPTGDCYYEQYV. The CDR3 DNA reads as TGCGCCAGCAGTCAATCCCCCACAGGGGACTGCTACTACGAGCAGTACGTC.

The table lists this clone with a count of one. V and J are TRBV2 and TRBJ2-1, with D perhaps TRBD1 (6 bases). This CDR3 region has 14 residues. Germline-derived CDR1 and CDR2 are SNHLY and FYNNEI. Trimming took off 6 bases at V and 6 bases at J, with 15 bases between the two ends. The CDR3 protein is CASRVDGTPNEQFF. CDR3 sequence (DNA): TGTGCCAGCAGAGTTGATGGGACACCCAATGAGCAGTTCTTC.

This chain links TRBV18 with TRBJ1-3; 7 nucleotides line up with TRBD1. The CDR3 length is 15 residues. CDR1 and CDR2 (germline): KGHSH, LQKENI. Trimming cost V 6 bases and J 2 bases; bases outside gene matches: 7. CDR3 loop: CASSDQGVAGNTIYF. CDR3 coding DNA: TGTGCCAGCTCTGACCAGGGGGTGGCTGGAAACACCATATATTTT.

The chain has TRBV3-1 (or the pseudogene TRBV3-2) and TRBJ2-3; the match to TRBD2 covers 8 bases. The V gene's germline CDR1 is LGHDT and CDR2 YNNKEL (reference sequence). CDR3 length: 18 residues. The V gene end was trimmed by 6 bases and the J gene end by 4 bases; junction bases not matched to a gene: 18. Here the CDR3 reads CASSALPPGTSYADTQYF. The CDR3, as DNA: TGTGCCAGCAGTGCCCTTCCCCCCGGGACTAGTTACGCAGATACGCAGTATTTT.

The rearrangement links TRBV19 to TRBJ2-7; D may be TRBD1 (6 bases). Trimming shortened V by 4 bases and J by 3 bases, and 13 bases separated the two germline ends. In germline, CDR1 is LNHDA, CDR2 SQIVND (reference sequence). The length of the CDR3 is 14 residues. The CDR3 nucleotides read TGTGCCAGTAGTACAGAGATACAGGGCTACGAGCAGTACTTC. This encodes CASSTEIQGYEQYF.

This rearrangement joins TRBV7-3 to TRBJ2-1; TRBD2 aligns across 9 bases. V gave up 4 bases and J gave up 6 bases; unmatched junction bases: 10. Germline CDR1 is SGHTA and CDR2 is FQGTGA. CDR3 length: 16 residues. The DNA for the CDR3 is TGTGCCAGCAGCTCGCTAGCGGGGAGCTCCCCCAATGAGCAGTTCTTC. Translated, it gives CASSSLAGSSPNEQFF.

The genes are TRBV27 and TRBJ1-1; D remains unclear. Germline CDR1 reads MNHEY; CDR2 reads SMNVEV (reference sequence). V was clipped by 3 bases and J by 6 bases, with 20 bases between them. The CDR3 consists of 16 residues. For the CDR3, the DNA is TGTGCCAGCAGTTTCTCAGCCGGGGAGACGTTCGCTGAAGCTTTCTTT. Its translation: CASSFSAGETFAEAFF.

V and J are TRBV7-2 and TRBJ2-5, with a tentative D call TRBD1 (5 bases). V lost 1 base to trimming and J lost 5 bases, with 14 bases between them. Germline V gene lookup returns CDR1 SGHTA and CDR2 FQGNSA. The CDR3 totals 15 residues. CDR3 nucleotides: TGTGCCAGCAGCTTAGATGTCGGCAGGGCGGAGACCCAGTACTTC. It translates to CASSLDVGRAETQYF.

The chain carries TRBV6-2 or TRBV6-3 and TRBJ1-6, with 8 bases fitting TRBD1. The J segment lost 14 bases and the V segment lost 2 bases, leaving 8 bases of the junction unmatched. Germline V gene data show CDR1 as MNHEY and CDR2 as SVGEGT. The length of the CDR3 is 14 residues. CDR3 sequence: CASSYPGQGRALHF. The CDR3 DNA reads as TGTGCCAGCAGTTACCCCGGACAGGGAAGGGCCCTCCACTTT.

The rearrangement links TRBV6-5 to TRBJ2-7; tentatively, D is TRBD2 (5 bases). The germline V gene encodes CDR1 MNHEY and CDR2 SVGAGI. V was cut by 8 bases and J by 7 bases, with 15 bases left in between. The CDR3 is made up of 12 amino acids. The CDR3 region has the DNA TGTGCCAGCTGGCCGAGGGTGGGAGAGCAGTACTTC. It specifies CASWPRVGEQYF.

This clone showed up just a few times. The rearrangement links TRBV6-2 or TRBV6-3 to TRBJ2-7; 8 positions agree with TRBD2. The CDR3 spans 16 residues. Germline CDR1 and CDR2: MNHEY and SVGEGT. Germline trimming cut 6 bases from V and 3 bases from J; bases unmatched to any gene: 13. CDR3 amino acids: CASSSIRGTRHYEQYV. The CDR3 DNA follows: TGTGCCAGCAGCTCGATTAGAGGGACTAGACACTACGAGCAGTACGTC.

This clone appeared a few times. One junction end disagrees with the germline gene, perhaps due to a read error. The V call is TRBV10-3, the J call TRBJ2-1; 10 bases are a match to TRBD2. This CDR3 is 12 amino acids long. The germline V gene encodes CDR1 ENHRY and CDR2 SYGVKD. The CDR3 sequence is CAISGWTSGVLF. Here the CDR3 DNA reads TGTGCCATCAGTGGCTGGACTAGCGGAGTGCTCTTC.

This clone was detected only once. V and J are TRBV7-8 and TRBJ1-2; weak D call: TRBD1 (5 bases). V lost 5 bases and J 5 bases, leaving 12 bases between the germline ends. Germline V lookup: CDR1 SGHVS, CDR2 FQNEAQ. The CDR3 spans 13 residues. This CDR3 is CASSRGQGYGYTF. CDR3 nucleotide sequence: TGTGCCAGCAGCCGAGGGCAGGGTTATGGCTACACCTTC.

The chain is built from TRBV21-1 and TRBJ2-7; TRBD1, the D gene given by the table, was not confirmed from the DNA. TRBV21-1 is a listed pseudogene. This CDR3 has 13 residues. Here the CDR3 DNA reads TGTGCCAGCAAAGGGGGAAGGTCCTACGAGCAGTACTTC. Protein product: CASKGGRSYEQYF.